These 21 T cell receptor beta chains were all obtained from the same sample, sequenced in a study of breast tumors, draining lymph nodes, adjacent tissues. TCRdb analysed the multiplex PCR reads with MiXCR anew, one entry per CDR3 protein. The repertoire holds around 300,000 distinct CDR3 sequences, with around 30% as singletons. Breast cancer patients provided tissue from their axillary draining lymph nodes. What was sequenced was axillary lymph node tissue. Receptor source: a female donor with breast cancer. Some clones in this sample may be carry-over from other donors' samples.

This clonotype was counted at least ten times. The chain couples TRBV12-3 or TRBV12-4 to TRBJ2-3; the D call may be TRBD1 or TRBD2 (5 bases each). The CDR3 contains 13 residues. Trimming removed 7 bases from V and 5 bases from J, with 13 bases in between. The CDR3 sequence is CASIRRGRDTQYF. Here the CDR3 DNA reads TGTGCCAGCATCCGTCGGGGCAGAGATACGCAGTATTTT.

This clonotype was seen ten or more times. This chain uses TRBV30 with TRBJ2-7; 7 nucleotides match TRBD1. This CDR3 comprises 13 residues. The germline V gene encodes CDR1 GTSNPN and CDR2 SVGIG (reference sequence). After removal of 7 bases from V and 2 bases from J, the junction contained 8 bases not matched to a gene. CDR3 residues: CAFRRDSAYEQYF. CDR3 in DNA: TGTGCCTTCCGAAGGGACAGCGCCTACGAGCAGTACTTC.

This clonotype appeared many times. This sequence joins TRBV11-2 and TRBJ2-7; 9 nucleotides align to TRBD2. Trimming at V came to 0 bases and at J to 0 bases, leaving 3 bases not matched to a gene. CDR1 is SGHAT and CDR2 is FQNNGV in the germline V gene. This CDR3 comprises 16 residues. The DNA for the CDR3 is TGTGCCAGCAGCTTAGAGGCTAGCGGGACCTCCTACGAGCAGTACTTC. This gives the protein CASSLEASGTSYEQYF.

The sample holds one count of this clonotype. The chain recombines TRBV7-3 with TRBJ2-7; 9 positions match TRBD1. Germline CDR1 reads SGHTA; CDR2 reads FQGTGA. CDR3 length: 14 residues. The CDR3 is CAGSLGQGSYEQYV. The CDR3 region has the DNA TGTGCCGGCAGCCTAGGACAGGGGTCCTACGAGCAGTACGTC.

Concerning this clonotype itself: Mismatch with germline at one junction end may stem from a read error. V gene TRBV6-2 or TRBV6-3 combines with J gene TRBJ1-2, with TRBD1 as a possible D gene (6 bases). This CDR3 is built from 11 residues. CDR1 and CDR2 (germline): MNHEY, SVGEGT. The CDR3 DNA reads as TGTGCCAGCACCGGACAGTTTGGCTACCCCTTC. Residues: CASTGQFGYPF.

This clonotype was detected many times. V is TRBV20-1 and J is TRBJ1-2; TRBD1 agrees at 7 bases. This CDR3 has 13 residues. Germline V gene data show CDR1 as DFQATT and CDR2 as SNEGSKA (reference sequence). The ends lost 5 bases at V and 5 bases at J; junction bases unmatched: 8. CDR3 region: CSAPGGRGYGYTF. The CDR3 DNA follows: TGCAGTGCTCCAGGGGGGCGCGGTTATGGCTACACCTTC.

The V call is TRBV25-1, the J call TRBJ1-2, with unresolved D. CDR3 length equals 12 residues. V was cut by 3 bases and J by 5 bases, with 7 bases left in between. Germline V gives CDR1 MGHDK, CDR2 SYGVNS. The CDR3 nucleotides read TGTGCCAGCAGTGACTCCCGGTATGGCTACACCTTC. It is translated as CASSDSRYGYTF.

At least ten counts were recorded for this clonotype. This chain links TRBV10-1 with TRBJ1-5; D ambiguous. The CDR3 is 13 residues long. The germline CDR1 and CDR2 sequences are WNHNN and SYGVQD (reference sequence). V was pared by 6 bases and J by 5 bases, with 11 bases between. In nucleotides, the CDR3 is TGCGCCAGCAGCTCGGGATCCTATCAGCCCCAGCATTTT. This gives the protein CASSSGSYQPQHF.

Turning to this clonotype: A much more abundant neighbour one base away suggests this may be a read error. The chain is built from TRBV6-2 or TRBV6-3 and TRBJ1-4; TRBD1 agrees at 9 bases. Germline CDR1 reads MNHEY; CDR2 reads SVGEGT. The CDR3 has 15 residues. The CDR3 reads CASSYSGTGNEKLYF. The DNA for the CDR3 is TGTGCCAGCAGTTATTCCGGGACAGGGAATGAAAAACTGTATTTT.

This clonotype was found many times. The V gene is TRBV20-1, the J gene TRBJ2-5; 15 nucleotides match TRBD2. CDR1 is DFQATT, CDR2 SNEGSKA, per germline (reference sequence). J was trimmed by 1 base and V by 0 bases; bases with no gene match: 12. CDR3 length: 20 residues. Here the CDR3 reads CSAREWGTSGRPRTQETQYF. CDR3 sequence (DNA): TGCAGTGCTAGAGAATGGGGGACTAGCGGGAGGCCCAGAACCCAAGAGACCCAGTACTTC.

This clonotype has just one count. With a much larger clone just one base away, this may be a read error. The chain recombines TRBV11-3 with TRBJ2-2, with 7 bases matching TRBD1. This CDR3 has 15 residues. The germline gives CDR1 SGHNT, CDR2 YENEEA. V lost 5 bases to trimming and J lost 2 bases; unmatched junction nucleotides: 5. CDR3 bases: TGTGCCAGCAGCATTAGACAGGGAAACACCGGGGAGCTGTTTTTT. Amino acids: CASSIRQGNTGELFF.

In its sample, this clonotype was seen many times. This chain uses TRBV6-6 with TRBJ2-5; TRBD1 agrees at 10 bases. Germline V gene data show CDR1 as MNHNY and CDR2 as SVGAGI (reference sequence). V lost 5 bases, J lost 5 bases, and 8 bases stayed unmatched. The CDR3 length is 15 residues. The CDR3 sequence is CASSRDRGRWETQYF. The CDR3 nucleotides read TGTGCCAGCAGTCGAGACAGGGGGCGCTGGGAGACCCAGTACTTC.

The chain combines TRBV24-1 with TRBJ2-1; 10 nucleotides match TRBD2. The CDR3 has 16 residues. CDR1 KGHDR and CDR2 SFDVKD come from the germline V gene. CDR3 residues: CATGDRTSGRYNEQFF. CDR3 coding DNA: TGTGCAACCGGTGACCGGACTAGCGGACGCTACAATGAGCAGTTCTTC.

As concerns this clonotype: The final CDR3 position lacks the conserved phenylalanine or tryptophan, pointing to a likely read error. V is TRBV12-3 or TRBV12-4 and J is TRBJ2-1, with D possibly matching TRBD2 (6 bases). V lost 1 base, J lost 6 bases, and 10 bases lay in between. This CDR3 region has 14 residues. CDR3 region: CASSLGRAGNEQFL. The CDR3 DNA sequence: TGTGCCAGCAGTTTAGGGAGGGCGGGCAATGAGCAGTTCCTC.

This clonotype came up once. A much larger clone differs from this one at a single base, so this may be a read error. The rearrangement joins TRBV19 to TRBJ2-7, with D tentatively TRBD1 or TRBD2 (5 bases each). CDR3 length: 12 amino acids. Germline loops: CDR1 LNHDA, CDR2 SQIVND (reference sequence). The CDR3, as DNA: TGTGCCGGTAGGGACCCAGGCTACGAGCAGTACTTC. Translation gives CAGRDPGYEQYF.

Of note for this clonotype: This sequence may be a read error, since a much larger clone differs from it by one base. The chain recombines TRBV10-3 with TRBJ2-2, with TRBD1 matching over 8 bases. The CDR3 has 17 residues. From germline, CDR1 is ENHRY and CDR2 SYGVKD. CDR3 protein: CVISDLRTGKATGELFF. As DNA, the CDR3 is TGTGTCATCAGTGACCTTCGGACAGGGAAGGCCACCGGGGAGCTGTTTTTT.

Only a few counts were recorded for this clonotype. This chain uses TRBV30 with TRBJ2-2; no clear D gene. The CDR3 is 15 amino acids. The V gene lost 7 bases and the J gene lost 0 bases, with 15 bases spanning the gap. Germline V gene sequence: CDR1 GTSNPN, CDR2 SVGIG (reference sequence). The CDR3 here is CALRIGGANTGELFF. In nucleotides, the CDR3 is TGTGCCTTACGGATAGGCGGAGCGAACACCGGGGAGCTGTTTTTT.

To note about this clonotype: A much larger clone is a single base away; this may be a read error. The V gene is TRBV30, the J gene TRBJ2-7; D remains ambiguous. Germline V gene data show CDR1 as GTSNPN and CDR2 as SVGIG (reference sequence). The CDR3 consists of 12 residues. As DNA, the CDR3 is TGTGCCTGGAGTAAGGTGGTGGGCGAGCAGCACTTC. Its translation: CAWSKVVGEQHF. Based on the CDR3 plus reference TRBV30 and TRBJ2-7, the full variable domain is SQTIHQWPATLVQPVGSPLSLECTVEGTSNPNLYWYRQAAGRGLQLLFYSVGIGQISSEVPQNLSASRPQDRQFILSSKKLLLSDSGFYLCAWSKVVGEQHFGPGTRLTVT.

At least ten counts were recorded for this clonotype. The V gene is TRBV30, the J gene TRBJ1-6; the match to TRBD1 covers 7 bases. With 3 bases clipped from V and 8 bases from J, the junction kept 10 bases outside the gene matches. Looked up from germline, CDR1 is GTSNPN and CDR2 is SVGIG (reference sequence). The CDR3 is made up of 15 amino acids. The CDR3 bases are TGTGCCTGGAGGGGGGACAGCCTTGGGTATTCACCCCTCCACTTT. This gives the protein CAWRGDSLGYSPLHF.

To note about this clonotype: This sequence may be a read error, since a much larger clone differs from it by one base. Because it lacks the conserved phenylalanine or tryptophan at the end, this CDR3 is likely a read error. The chain has TRBV11-3 and TRBJ2-7, with D possibly being TRBD2 (5 bases). The CDR3 covers 15 residues. Germline V gene lookup returns CDR1 SGHNT and CDR2 YENEEA. Trimming removed 2 bases at V and 0 bases at J, with 11 bases between. In DNA form, the CDR3 reads TGTGCCAGCAGCTTATACAGCGGATACTCCTACGAGCAGTACCTC. This translates into CASSLYSGYSYEQYL.

J is TRBJ2-3 and V is TRBV7-9, with D unclear. This CDR3 comprises 13 residues. Germline CDR1 is SEHNR and CDR2 is FQNEAQ (reference sequence). The V end lost 5 bases, the J end lost 1 base, and 7 bases lay between the germline ends. The CDR3 DNA reads TGTGCCAGCAGCGCCCGCCGCACAGATACGCAGTATTTT. Translated: CASSARRTDTQYF.